This TCR beta chain came from a study of Ad26.COV2.S vaccination and SARS-CoV-2 variants. On the study more broadly: In the COV1001 trial, the donor was in the Ad26.COV2.S arm. Ad26.COV2.S given intramuscularly, once or twice 56 days apart. Study-level findings and limits: Vaccinated individuals (as opposed to placebo recipients) had higher spike-specific TCR breadth.

Sequenced by immunoSEQ multiplex PCR; TCRdb stores in-frame clones only, minus some. The sample lists approximately 480,000 clones; 87% were seen once. Comments on this clone: Its antigen is unknown.

Germline-derived CDR1 and CDR2 are KGHSH and LQKENI. Deletions cut 0 bases from V and 4 bases from J, with 15 bases between. CDR3 length equals 17 residues. The treatment is: some 19 received Ad26.COV2.S at low or high dose, single or two shots; about 5 received placebo; per-sample allocation not given. At day 63 after the first vaccine or placebo injection, samples were drawn. Its platform was an Ad26 vector, and its expressed antigen was Wuhan-strain SARS-CoV-2 spike. The V and J genes are TRBV18 and TRBJ2-2; the D gene is possibly TRBD1 (5 bases). This clonotype originated in a person aged 18-60 years who received the Ad26.COV2.S COVID-19 vaccine or a placebo. Sequenced material: peripheral blood, taken in a trial of Ad26.COV2.S vaccine versus placebo. In DNA, the CDR3 is TGTGCCAGCTCACCACCTTCAGGGCCGCCGAGCACCGGGGAGCTGTTTTTT. Translation gives CASSPPSGPPSTGELFF.